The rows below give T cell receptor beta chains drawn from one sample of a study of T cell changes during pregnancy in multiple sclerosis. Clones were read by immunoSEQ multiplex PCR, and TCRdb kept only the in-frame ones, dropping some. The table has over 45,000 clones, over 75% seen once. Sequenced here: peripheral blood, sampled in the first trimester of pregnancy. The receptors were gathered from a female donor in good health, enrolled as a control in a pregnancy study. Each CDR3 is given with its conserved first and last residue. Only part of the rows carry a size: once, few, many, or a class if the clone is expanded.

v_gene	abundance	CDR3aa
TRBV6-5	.	CASSYSPRQVKETQYF
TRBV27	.	CASSSRDYEQYF
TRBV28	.	CASSPQLQAGNQPQHF
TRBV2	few	CASSSFSGNTIYF
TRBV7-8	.	CASSMSGAGTYEQYF
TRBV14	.	CASSPPLSYEQYF
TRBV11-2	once	CASSVGPPFSEQFF
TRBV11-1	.	CASSPGTSIHEQFF
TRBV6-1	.	CASSAPTFSGGGTDTQYF
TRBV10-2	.	CASSGWTEYAGGNGYTF
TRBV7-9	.	CASSLAGGASAFF
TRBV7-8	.	CASSPWDSRGETQYF
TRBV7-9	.	CASSHQGFTDTQYF
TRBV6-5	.	CASSYSIGTAYEQYF
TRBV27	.	CASRPTAGLVGETQYF
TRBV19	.	CASAYAGTSSYEQYF
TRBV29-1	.	CSVVSDYGYTF
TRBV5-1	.	CASSLDGASNQPQHF
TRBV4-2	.	CASSQIIKRESQPSYEQYF
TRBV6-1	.	CASSPIGGVGYTF
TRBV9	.	CASRPESATSTDTQYF
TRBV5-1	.	CASSLMSGGAGELFF
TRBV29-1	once	CSVVGSGMGDTDTQYF
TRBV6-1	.	CASSPDRYYGYTF
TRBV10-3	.	CAISGAGSYNEQFF
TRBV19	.	CASSMGGFLDNEQFF
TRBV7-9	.	CASSLAFRESSNQPQHF
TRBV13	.	CASSLVRGGEAFF
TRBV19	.	CASSSPRAGINYGYTF
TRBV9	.	CASSVVSGGYEQYF
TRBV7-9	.	CASRQVGLAGGPHNEQFF
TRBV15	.	CATSGGTGDYEQYF
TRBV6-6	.	CASSLNSGRARNEQYF
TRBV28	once	CASSFTGVLETQYF
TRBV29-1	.	CSVEGPSGGLRSYNEQFF
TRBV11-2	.	CASTYPGETQYF
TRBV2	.	CASWGGGWAGANVLTF
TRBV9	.	CASSPTAGGQTGELFF
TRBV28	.	CASSFRRGGEQYF
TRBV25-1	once	CASRTGDQPQHF
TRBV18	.	CASSPPREPYEQYF
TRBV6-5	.	CASSLGVNTEAFF
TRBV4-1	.	CASSQVGTGTYEQYF